These 7 T cell receptor beta chains came from one sample sequenced in a study of T cell responses to AZD1222 COVID-19 vaccine. Sequenced by immunoSEQ multiplex PCR; TCRdb stores in-frame clones only, minus some. The data show about 14,000 clones, around 80% seen once. The source was peripheral blood, collected 28 days after the second AZD1222 dose. The receptors derive from an adult who received the AZD1222 COVID-19 vaccine.

V and J are TRBV5-1 and TRBJ2-3, with D unclear. Trimming removed 0 bases at V and 2 bases at J, with 7 bases between. CDR3 length: 14 amino acids. Germline V gives CDR1 SGHRS, CDR2 YFSETQ. The CDR3 DNA reads TGCGCCAGCAGCTTGGGTCCCATCACAGATACGCAGTATTTT. Its translation: CASSLGPITDTQYF. The complete variable domain, with remaining parts taken from reference TRBV5-1 and TRBJ2-3, reads KAGVTQTPRYLIKTRGQQVTLSCSPISGHRSVSWYQQTPGQGLQFLFEYFSETQRNKGNFPGRFSGRQFSNSRSEMNVSTLELGDSALYLCASSLGPITDTQYFGPGTRLTVL.

The chain uses TRBV27 and TRBJ1-2; a possible D gene is TRBD1 (5 bases). The V and J ends lost 4 bases and 7 bases respectively, with 16 bases between them. The CDR3 is made up of 14 amino acids. Germline V gives CDR1 MNHEY, CDR2 SMNVEV (reference sequence). The CDR3 loop reads CASSSVDTGSGYTF. CDR3 coding DNA: TGTGCCAGCAGTTCGGTGGACACTGGGAGTGGCTACACCTTC.

This chain links TRBV11-3 with TRBJ2-2; the match to TRBD1 covers 9 bases. Germline loops: CDR1 SGHNT, CDR2 YENEEA. The CDR3 is made up of 15 amino acids. V was pared by 5 bases and J by 6 bases, with 7 bases of the junction left unmatched. CDR3 sequence (DNA): TGTGCCAGCAGCCTGAGACAGGGGGGGTCCGGGGAGCTGTTTTTT. This codes for CASSLRQGGSGELFF.

The sample holds one count of this clone. The chain joins TRBV7-8 to TRBJ2-2; TRBD2 is a possible D gene (6 bases). The V and J ends lost 4 bases and 2 bases respectively, with 11 bases between them. The CDR3 totals 15 residues. Germline lookup yields CDR1 SGHVS and CDR2 FQNEAQ. The CDR3 is CASSSWTTNTGELFF. The CDR3 nucleotides are TGTGCCAGCAGCTCTTGGACTACCAACACCGGGGAGCTGTTTTTT.

V usage is TRBV7-3 and J usage is TRBJ2-3; unclear D gene. This CDR3 is built from 16 residues. Deletions cut 0 bases from V and 2 bases from J, with 12 bases between. Germline lookup yields CDR1 SGHTA and CDR2 FQGTGA. The CDR3 is CASSLTNAGITDTQYF. The CDR3 DNA is TGTGCCAGCAGCTTAACGAATGCAGGTATCACAGATACGCAGTATTTT.

The chain employs TRBV19 and TRBJ1-2, with 7 bases identical to TRBD1. The CDR3 covers 15 residues. CDR1 and CDR2 (germline): LNHDA, SQIVND (reference sequence). V lost 4 bases to trimming and J lost 3 bases; unmatched junction nucleotides: 8. CDR3: CASSNYRTGDYGYTF. As DNA, the CDR3 is TGTGCCAGTAGTAACTATCGGACAGGAGACTATGGCTACACCTTC.

This clone was seen a single time. V usage is TRBV7-2 and J usage is TRBJ1-1, with D maybe TRBD1 (6 bases). CDR1 SGHTA and CDR2 FQGNSA come from the germline V gene. This CDR3 region has 14 residues. Trimming removed 3 bases from V and 5 bases from J, with 13 bases in between. CDR3 amino acids: CASSFAGEVTEAFF. The CDR3 nucleotides read TGTGCCAGCAGCTTTGCAGGGGAGGTGACTGAAGCTTTCTTT.